Following are 8 T cell receptor beta chains from one sample sequenced in a study of T-cell memory formation after mild COVID-19. TCRdb re-derived calls from the 5' RACE reads in MiXCR, one entry per CDR3 protein. The sample includes under 250,000 distinct CDR3 sequences, about 10% seen only once; the top ten take 3% to 3.5%. The sample comprised PBMCs or a T cell subset sorted from them (not recorded which). The source is a man aged 18-30 years who had mild COVID-19 (a few samples of this study predate the infection). Cell type and time point are not known.

The V call is TRBV5-6, the J call TRBJ1-1; D gene ambiguous. Germline loops: CDR1 SGHDT, CDR2 YYEEEE. Between the trimmed V and J ends, which lost 2 bases and 3 bases, there was a span of 11 bases. The CDR3 contains 14 residues. The CDR3 spells CASSFRVGYTEAFF. CDR3 bases: TGTGCCAGCAGCTTTCGGGTGGGGTACACTGAAGCTTTCTTT. Full variable domain (rest looked up from reference TRBV5-6 and TRBJ1-1): DAGVTQSPTHLIKTRGQQVTLRCSPKSGHDTVSWYQQALGQGPQFIFQYYEEEERQRGNFPDRFSGHQFPNYSSELNVNALLLGDSALYLCASSFRVGYTEAFFGQGTRLTVV.

The gene calls are TRBV18 and TRBJ2-3, with 10 bases that match TRBD2. The CDR3 covers 16 residues. V was pared by 5 bases and J by 5 bases, with 10 bases of the junction left unmatched. Germline V gives CDR1 KGHSH, CDR2 LQKENI. CDR3 amino acids: CASSSLSGGAEDTQYF. The CDR3 nucleotides read TGTGCCAGCTCATCCCTGAGCGGGGGGGCTGAAGATACGCAGTATTTT.

This sequence joins TRBV12-3 or TRBV12-4 and TRBJ2-5; TRBD1 aligns across 7 bases. There are 14 residues in the CDR3. V shed 5 bases and J 2 bases; nucleotides not matched to a gene: 5. The CDR3 bases are TGTGCCAGCAGTGCTGGGACAGTTCAAGAGACCCAGTACTTC. It translates to CASSAGTVQETQYF.

The J gene is TRBJ2-2, the V gene TRBV11-1; D perhaps matches TRBD1 (5 bases). Trimming took 2 bases from V and 6 from J, leaving 13 bases between them. The CDR3 has 15 residues. Germline assignment: CDR1 SGHAT and CDR2 FQDESV (reference sequence). The CDR3 nucleotides are TGTGCCAGCAGCTTAAGGGTGATGGGGCCCGGGGAGCTGTTTTTT. It is translated as CASSLRVMGPGELFF. Full variable domain (missing parts from reference TRBV11-1 and TRBJ2-2): EAEVAQSPRYKITEKSQAVAFWCDPISGHATLYWYRQILGQGPELLVQFQDESVVDDSQLPKDRFSAERLKGVDSTLKIQPAELGDSAMYLCASSLRVMGPGELFFGEGSRLTVL.

The V and J genes are TRBV6-2 or TRBV6-3 and TRBJ2-2, with D maybe TRBD1 (5 bases). V was cut by 4 bases and J by 5 bases, with 14 bases left in between. CDR1 is MNHEY, CDR2 SVGEGT, per germline. The CDR3 runs 15 residues. DNA of the CDR3: TGTGCCAGCAGTTGGGGCGGCCTCCAAACCGGGGAGCTGTTTTTT. The encoded protein is CASSWGGLQTGELFF.

This clonotype came up a few times. This chain links TRBV7-2 with TRBJ2-3; 7 positions match TRBD2. CDR1 and CDR2 from the germline V gene are SGHTA and FQGNSA. J lost 3 bases, V lost 5 bases, and 8 bases had no gene match. The CDR3 has 15 amino acids. The chain's CDR3 is CASSPAGTRTDTQYF. Written as DNA, the CDR3 is TGTGCCAGCAGCCCAGCGGGAACGAGGACAGATACGCAGTATTTT.

The chain carries TRBV5-4 and TRBJ2-5; TRBD2 matches 11 bases. CDR3 length: 16 amino acids. Germline trimming cut 4 bases from V and 5 bases from J; bases unmatched to any gene: 10. Germline V CDR1 and CDR2: SGHNT, YYREEE (reference sequence). CDR3 protein: CASSLAGGTSRETQYF. The CDR3 nucleotides read TGTGCCAGCAGCCTAGCGGGGGGAACTTCGCGGGAGACCCAGTACTTC.

Only a few counts were recorded for this clonotype. The chain links TRBV4-2 to TRBJ2-5; TRBD2 matches at 16 bases. This CDR3 contains 19 residues. CDR1 LGHNA and CDR2 YNFKEQ come from the germline V gene. V lost 3 bases, J lost 3 bases, and 10 bases stayed unmatched. Here the CDR3 reads CASSHGRGTSGGAEETQYF. CDR3 DNA sequence: TGTGCCAGCAGCCATGGGAGGGGGACTAGCGGGGGGGCCGAAGAGACCCAGTACTTC.